This T cell receptor beta chain is from a study of shared T cell receptors in the human thymus (dated by TCRdb to about 2021). For the study in its entirety: The study examined how self-reactive, shared T-cell receptor alpha chains are generated in the human thymus.

Receptor libraries were prepared by the immunoSEQ multiplex PCR assay. Imported from immuneACCESS, the table was reduced by TCRdb to in-frame sequences with V and J called. These copies leave out some clones; in studies compared against another copy, an unresolved V gene accounts for under half, and the cause of the remainder is not known. This sample holds 630,000 or so clones; 70% to 90% were observed only once. The leading ten clones occupy about 0.0094% of the sample. Comments on this clone: Its antigen has not been determined. It has no much larger one-base neighbor in the sample; base qualities were not kept.

This same sample was also taken into another study, of human thymus T cells. The second study reports: Immunologically healthy infants undergoing open corrective cardiac surgery for congenital heart defects in Finland were used as donors. The thymus tissue came from surgical resects taken out during corrective cardiac surgery. V and J gene segment usage appeared biased in both thymic and peripheral blood repertoires. The related research found that thymic TCR repertoires overlapped highly between unrelated individuals. TCR alpha and beta repertoires from roughly 8 infant thymus samples and a few related peripheral blood samples were characterized in the study. Donor ages ranging from 7 to 244 days were recorded, and roughly six male and two female infants were included in the cohort. Thymocytes were mechanically released from the tissue and were stored as pellets of about 10-30 million cells at -70 degrees C. Genomic DNA was extracted from frozen cell pellets with a QIAsymphony instrument. Using the immunoSEQ multiplex PCR assay, the TCRB and TCRAD loci were amplified from a standardized quantity of quality-controlled genomic DNA. Amplicons spanned the V(D)J region at a length sufficient to cover the CDR3 and identify V and J genes. The amplicons were sequenced on an Illumina platform via the commercial immunoSEQ service. Primer bias and sequencing errors were corrected as previously described, and TCRAD and TCRB definitions were based on the IMGT database. The repertoires were analysed using immunoSEQ Analyzer 3.0 and VDJTools for basic statistics, V/J segment usage, diversity estimates, rarefaction and pairwise overlap. Diversity was estimated using the Chao1, ChaoE, Efron-Thisted, Shannon and inverse Simpson indices, and was also estimated on datasets down-sampled to the size of the smallest sample. Repertoire overlap used strict matching of CDR3 nucleotide sequence, V gene and J gene, with Jaccard-based multidimensional scaling clustering. On average, thymus samples yielded 750,000 to 1,000,000 unique TCRB clonotypes, whereas blood samples yielded 75,000 to 95,000.

The clonotype originates from a boy younger than two with a congenital heart defect. Donor details come from another sample of the same person, matched by shared clones. The sequenced sample consisted of thymocytes.

The DNA sequence follows: TGTGCCAGCAGCTGGGAGACTAGCGGGTTGGACGAGCAGTACTTC. Its protein reads: CASSWETSGLDEQYF. Rearrangement joined TRBV5-4 to TRBJ2-7; TRBD2 fits 10 bases in the junction. Inclusive of the bounding cysteine and phenylalanine, the CDR3 is 15 residues long. Of the read, only the CDR3 DNA is kept; its 45 bases are in frame from base 1. CDR1 and CDR2, looked up from the germline V gene (reference sequence), are SGHNT and YYREEE. V is cut back by 3 bases and J by 5 bases, with 8 bases in the junction unmatched.